This T cell receptor beta chain came from a study of a mutant IDH1 vaccine in newly diagnosed glioma. About this clone itself: What it recognizes is unknown.

There are 16 residues in the CDR3. The V gene end was trimmed by 1 base and the J gene end by 4 bases; junction bases not matched to a gene: 9. The V gene's germline CDR1 is GTSNPN and CDR2 SVGIG (reference sequence). Noted time point: week 35, safety follow-up. Topical imiquimod was applied with each vaccine dose, which held 300 ug of mutant IDH1 20-mer peptide. Some clones are missing from TCRdb's copy, which holds only in-frame ones; the method was immunoSEQ multiplex PCR. The table shows more than 25,000 clones, with almost 80% occurring only once. V and J are TRBV30 and TRBJ2-7, with 11 bases identical to TRBD2. The sample in question was PBMCs, obtained from a glioma patient whose treatment included an IDH1 peptide vaccine. This clonotype originated in a woman under 40 with glioma. Some clones in this sample may be carry-over from other donors' samples. In DNA, the CDR3 is TGTGCCTGGAGTGGGCGGGGGACTAGCGGACGGTACGAGCAGTACTTC. Protein: CAWSGRGTSGRYEQYF.